The clone carrying this TCR beta chain was found once. The V end was cut by 0 bases, the J end by 0 bases, with 8 bases between. CDR3 length: 15 amino acids. The germline gives CDR1 SGHTA, CDR2 FQGNSA. Libraries were prepared by immunoSEQ multiplex PCR; TCRdb keeps only in-frame clonotypes and omits some of them. The table lists approximately 66,000 clones, approximately 92% of them singletons, with less than 2% in the top ten. This entry is derived from a study of T cell changes during pregnancy in multiple sclerosis. This chain links TRBV7-2 with TRBJ1-2; D not certain. Source: peripheral blood, taken in the third trimester of pregnancy. This sequence was found in a female donor in good health, enrolled as a control in a pregnancy study. The DNA for the CDR3 is TGTGCCAGCAGCTTAGCTGTCCTAGCTAACTATGGCTACACCTTC. Translation gives CASSLAVLANYGYTF.